The 30 T cell receptor beta chains reported below all come from one sample, sequenced in a study of T cells in Graves' hyperthyroidism and ophthalmopathy. Regions amplified from RNA transcripts were the TCR beta CDR3 regions. An initial round of RT-PCR targeting the TCR CDR3 relied on the HTBI primer set. MiXCR was run by TCRdb on the multiplex PCR reads, yielding one entry per CDR3 protein. Among around 600,000 distinct CDR3 sequences listed, more than 12% were seen once. The material sequenced was blood. Source of these receptors: a woman between 45 and 60 years old with Graves' ophthalmopathy.

The sample holds a few counts of this clonotype. A junction boundary mismatches the germline segment, possibly from a read error. V gene TRBV5-1 combines with J gene TRBJ2-1; TRBD2 matches at 10 bases. The germline CDR1 and CDR2 sequences are SGHRS and YFSETQ. The CDR3 is made up of 16 amino acids. The CDR3 region is CASSRGLADSYNEQFF. The CDR3 DNA reads as TGTGCCAGCAGCCGTGGACTAGCGGACTCCTACAATGAGCAGTTCTTC.

The sample holds many counts of this clonotype. The chain employs TRBV7-2 and TRBJ1-2; TRBD1 agrees at 7 bases. J gave up 1 base and V 5 bases, and 4 bases lay outside the gene matches. Germline loops: CDR1 SGHTA, CDR2 FQGNSA. The CDR3 consists of 14 residues. The CDR3: CASSPRQGNYGYTF. The CDR3 DNA reads TGTGCCAGCAGCCCCAGACAGGGTAACTATGGCTACACCTTC.

DNA of the CDR3: TGCGCCAGCAGCCAAGATAGCCTACCCTCTGGAAACACCATATATTTT. Residues: CASSQDSLPSGNTIYF. This chain joins TRBV4-3 and TRBJ1-3; D is unresolved. The CDR3 extends over 16 amino acids. With 0 bases removed from V and 0 bases from J, the gap between germline ends came to 9 bases. The germline CDR1 and CDR2 sequences are LGHNA and YSLEER.

This clonotype was observed a handful of times. This chain links TRBV15 with TRBJ2-2; 7 bases are a match to TRBD1. In germline, CDR1 is LNHNV, CDR2 YYDKDF (reference sequence). This CDR3 region has 14 residues. The CDR3 loop reads CGTRGFPSTGELFF. CDR3 bases: TGTGGAACCAGGGGGTTCCCGAGTACCGGGGAGCTGTTTTTT.

This clonotype was detected a few times. One junction end does not reproduce the germline sequence, and a read error may be involved. This chain uses TRBV29-1 with TRBJ2-7; D may be TRBD1 (5 bases). Germline assignment: CDR1 SQVTM and CDR2 ANQGSEA. The CDR3 is 12 amino acids. The CDR3 is CSVKEDSYEQYF. CDR3 sequence (DNA): TGCAGCGTTAAAGAAGACAGCTACGAGCAGTACTTC.

This clonotype has just a few counts. The chain employs TRBV18 and TRBJ2-7, with TRBD2 identical over 9 bases. This CDR3 has 17 residues. CDR1 is KGHSH and CDR2 is LQKENI in the germline V gene. V lost 0 bases and J lost 2; bases outside the gene matches: 8. Written as DNA, the CDR3 is TGTGCCAGCTCACCACCTTCGGTAGCGGGAGAAGCCTACGAGCAGTACTTC. This codes for CASSPPSVAGEAYEQYF.

This clonotype was counted a few times. The genes are TRBV6-5 and TRBJ2-5, with D unresolved. The CDR3 runs to 13 residues. V was pared by 0 bases and J by 5 bases, with 7 bases between. Germline V CDR1 and CDR2: MNHEY, SVGAGI. CDR3 sequence: CASSYSMGETQYF. CDR3 coding DNA: TGTGCCAGCAGTTACTCGATGGGGGAGACCCAGTACTTC.

This clonotype was seen many times. This chain connects TRBV20-1 to TRBJ2-5, with D unresolved. Trimming removed 0 bases from V and 0 bases from J, with 11 bases in between. Germline lookup yields CDR1 DFQATT and CDR2 SNEGSKA (reference sequence). The CDR3 length is 15 residues. The CDR3 reads CSAREKRVYQETQYF. The CDR3 bases are TGCAGTGCTAGAGAGAAGCGCGTGTACCAAGAGACCCAGTACTTC.

V usage is TRBV27 and J usage is TRBJ2-5; 12 bases fit TRBD2. This CDR3 has 17 residues. V trimming: 4 bases; J trimming: 2 bases; junction bases outside the gene matches: 8. The germline CDR1 and CDR2 sequences are MNHEY and SMNVEV (reference sequence). Written as DNA, the CDR3 is TGTGCCAGCAGTTCCCCACTAGCGGGAGGCCGGCAAGAGACCCAGTACTTC. It codes for CASSSPLAGGRQETQYF.

Here the CDR3 reads CASSTKMNTEAFF. The CDR3 coding sequence is TGTGCCAGCAGTACAAAGATGAACACTGAAGCTTTCTTT. The chain joins TRBV6-8 to TRBJ1-1; D is ambiguous. This CDR3 spans 13 amino acids. Germline V gives CDR1 MNHGY, CDR2 SAAAGT. V dropped 5 bases and J dropped 0 bases, with 7 bases sitting between them.

This clonotype was seen at least ten times. The chain combines TRBV7-8 with TRBJ1-2; 8 bases are a match to TRBD1. CDR1 SGHVS and CDR2 FQNEAQ come from the germline V gene. The ends lost 7 bases at V and 7 bases at J; junction bases unmatched: 17. CDR3 length: 16 residues. The CDR3 sequence: CASTERRTGPTRGYTF. CDR3 DNA sequence: TGTGCCAGCACCGAACGAAGGACAGGGCCAACTCGTGGCTACACCTTC.

V and J are TRBV6-5 and TRBJ2-7; the match to TRBD2 covers 9 bases. The V and J ends lost 2 bases and 6 bases, in that order; junction bases with no gene match: 8. Germline V gene sequence: CDR1 MNHEY, CDR2 SVGAGI. The CDR3 extends over 15 amino acids. The CDR3 coding sequence is TGTGCCAGCAGTTACGGAGGCGGGAGGGCCCCCGAGCAGTACTTC. This gives the protein CASSYGGGRAPEQYF.

This clonotype turned up a few times. This sequence joins TRBV20-1 and TRBJ2-1; weak D call: TRBD2 (5 bases). The germline V and J ends were trimmed by 6 bases and 4 bases, with 13 bases remaining between them. Germline CDR1 and CDR2: DFQATT and SNEGSKA (reference sequence). The CDR3 covers 13 residues. The CDR3 spells CSARPGLYNEQFF. The CDR3 DNA sequence: TGCAGTGCCCGACCCGGACTGTACAATGAGCAGTTCTTC.

This clonotype was observed at least ten times. The J gene is TRBJ1-4, the V gene TRBV20-1, with D unresolved. CDR3 size: 14 residues. CDR1 and CDR2 from the germline V gene are DFQATT and SNEGSKA (reference sequence). V lost 2 bases and J 0 bases, leaving 7 bases between the germline ends. DNA of the CDR3: TGCAGTGCTAGATTGGTCACAACTAATGAAAAACTGTTTTTT. It yields the protein CSARLVTTNEKLFF.

This clonotype was seen a handful of times. The chain is built from TRBV4-2 and TRBJ1-4; no reliable D call. The CDR3 runs to 16 residues. Germline V lookup: CDR1 LGHNA, CDR2 YNFKEQ. Trimming cost V 5 bases and J 1 base, with 14 bases left between them. The CDR3 spells CASSLYLGITNEKLFF. In nucleotides, the CDR3 is TGTGCCAGCAGCTTATACCTGGGAATAACTAATGAAAAACTGTTTTTT.

This clonotype was seen many times. V gene TRBV5-1 combines with J gene TRBJ2-1; TRBD2 aligns across 12 bases. The ends lost 0 bases at V and 7 bases at J; junction bases unmatched: 2. CDR1 is SGHRS, CDR2 YFSETQ, per germline. The CDR3 loop spans 15 amino acids. Here the CDR3 DNA reads TGCGCCAGCAGCTTGGTAACTAGCGGGAGGAATGAGCAGTTCTTC. It encodes CASSLVTSGRNEQFF.

This clonotype has just a few counts. The chain has TRBV14 and TRBJ2-1; D remains unclear. Germline lookup yields CDR1 SGHDN and CDR2 FVKESK. V lost 4 bases to trimming and J lost 4 bases, with 20 bases between them. This CDR3 has 17 amino acids. In nucleotides, the CDR3 is TGTGCCAGCAGCCGCAAGCCCCCAGGAGAGAGATACAATGAGCAGTTCTTC. Translating gives CASSRKPPGERYNEQFF.

This clonotype appeared a few times. The V and J genes are TRBV20-1 and TRBJ2-1; 7 bases agree with TRBD1. This CDR3 contains 15 residues. The germline gives CDR1 DFQATT, CDR2 SNEGSKA (reference sequence). The V gene end was trimmed by 3 bases and the J gene end by 6 bases; junction bases not matched to a gene: 11. The CDR3 spells CSASFGQEIGNEQFF. The CDR3 bases are TGCAGTGCTAGTTTCGGACAGGAAATCGGCAATGAGCAGTTCTTC.

The chain uses TRBV6-1 and TRBJ1-5; D is perhaps TRBD1 (6 bases). V dropped 11 bases and J dropped 5 bases, with 16 bases sitting between them. Germline V gene data show CDR1 as MNHNS and CDR2 as SASEGT. This CDR3 is 13 amino acids long. This chain's CDR3 is CAAKGHPDQPQHF. CDR3 DNA sequence: TGTGCCGCTAAGGGACATCCGGATCAGCCCCAGCATTTT.

This clonotype was counted many times. V and J are TRBV12-3 or TRBV12-4 and TRBJ2-1, with 13 positions matching TRBD2. V lost 6 bases to trimming and J lost 9 bases; unmatched junction nucleotides: 8. This CDR3 comprises 15 residues. The CDR3 DNA sequence: TGTGCCAGCAGACCTACTAGCGGGAGGGTGGTTGAGCAGTTCTTC. This codes for CASRPTSGRVVEQFF.

This chain uses TRBV20-1 with TRBJ2-5, with D maybe TRBD1 (5 bases). This CDR3 is built from 11 residues. V lost 1 base and J 13 bases, leaving 13 bases between the germline ends. The germline CDR1 and CDR2 sequences are DFQATT and SNEGSKA (reference sequence). CDR3 amino acids: CSARVLQTVYF. CDR3 DNA sequence: TGCAGTGCTAGAGTTCTCCAGACAGTGTACTTC.

This clonotype was picked up many times. The chain joins TRBV7-6 to TRBJ2-7; 7 nucleotides match TRBD2. The J segment lost 1 base and the V segment lost 1 base, leaving 7 bases of the junction unmatched. The CDR3 contains 16 residues. CDR1 is SGHVS and CDR2 is FNYEAQ in the germline V gene. CDR3 in DNA: TGTGCCAGCAGCTTAGATGCCGGGGGGTCATCCTACGAGCAGTACTTC. It is translated as CASSLDAGGSSYEQYF. The full variable domain, in which reference TRBV7-6 and TRBJ2-7 provide the parts outside the CDR3, is GAGVSQSPRYKVTKRGQDVALRCDPISGHVSLYWYRQALGQGPEFLTYFNYEAQQDKSGLPNDRFSAERPEGSISTLTIQRTEQRDSAMYRCASSLDAGGSSYEQYFGPGTRLTVT.

This clonotype was observed at least ten times. The chain joins TRBV7-9 to TRBJ1-1, with D unclear. Germline lookup yields CDR1 SEHNR and CDR2 FQNEAQ (reference sequence). V was shortened by 9 bases and J by 0 bases, with 17 bases between the two germline ends. The CDR3 contains 15 residues. CDR3 nucleotide sequence: TGTGCCAGTCCGAACAGACGGGGTTTGAACACTGAAGCTTTCTTT. Its protein product is CASPNRRGLNTEAFF.

This clonotype was seen ten or more times. The rearrangement uses TRBV7-2 and TRBJ2-7, with no clear D. The CDR3 length is 13 residues. Trimming removed 5 bases from V and 3 bases from J, with 11 bases in between. Germline loops: CDR1 SGHTA, CDR2 FQGNSA. The CDR3 DNA is TGTGCCAGCAGCCCCCACACCAGCTACGAGCAGTACTTC. Protein product: CASSPHTSYEQYF.

There are a few counts of this clonotype. Being one base from a much bigger clone, this may be a read error. V is TRBV7-2 and J is TRBJ2-2; D may be TRBD1 (5 bases). The V and J ends lost 0 bases and 7 bases respectively, with 6 bases between them. The CDR3 length is 13 residues. CDR1 SGHTA and CDR2 FQGNSA come from the germline V gene. The CDR3 is CASSLAGDGELFF. The CDR3 DNA reads as TGTGCCAGCAGCTTAGCAGGGGACGGGGAGCTGTTTTTT. Together with reference TRBV7-2 and TRBJ2-2, the CDR3 gives the full variable domain: GAGVSQSPSNKVTEKGKDVELRCDPISGHTALYWYRQSLGQGLEFLIYFQGNSAPDKSGLPSDRFSAERTGGSVSTLTIQRTQQEDSAVYLCASSLAGDGELFFGEGSRLTVL.

In this sample, this clonotype turned up once. The chain is built from TRBV4-3 and TRBJ2-1; 7 bases are a match to TRBD1. Germline V gene data show CDR1 as LGHNA and CDR2 as YSLEER. V lost 3 bases to trimming and J lost 7 bases; unmatched junction nucleotides: 18. CDR3 size: 18 residues. The CDR3 DNA reads TGCGCCAGCAGCCATGTGACCGGGACAGCGATACCTGGAAATGAGCAGTTCTTC. It specifies CASSHVTGTAIPGNEQFF.

In this sample, this clonotype turned up many times. The CDR3 is CASSSRQGEGDYGYTF. Here the CDR3 DNA reads TGTGCCAGCAGTTCCCGACAGGGGGAAGGAGACTATGGCTACACCTTC. The genes are TRBV28 and TRBJ1-2; TRBD1 aligns across 9 bases. There are 16 residues in the CDR3. The germline CDR1 and CDR2 sequences are MDHEN and SYDVKM. Trimming at V came to 4 bases and at J to 3 bases, leaving 9 bases not matched to a gene.

This clonotype was detected many times. The J gene is TRBJ1-5, the V gene TRBV28; perhaps TRBD1 as D (6 bases). The V end lost 6 bases, the J end lost 5 bases, and 11 bases lay between the germline ends. This CDR3 has 13 residues. Germline V gene data show CDR1 as MDHEN and CDR2 as SYDVKM. CDR3: CASRWGPDQPQHF. Written as DNA, the CDR3 is TGTGCCAGCAGGTGGGGGCCGGATCAGCCCCAGCATTTT.

This clonotype was observed at least ten times. The rearrangement links TRBV27 to TRBJ2-1, with a weak D call TRBD1 (6 bases). The germline V gene encodes CDR1 MNHEY and CDR2 SMNVEV (reference sequence). The V and J ends lost 7 bases and 4 bases respectively, with 23 bases between them. The CDR3 covers 17 residues. CDR3 residues: CASTVKQGLLGYNEQFF. Written as DNA, the CDR3 is TGTGCCAGCACAGTCAAACAGGGTTTGTTGGGGTACAATGAGCAGTTCTTC.

For this clonotype: A read error may be the cause here, since a much bigger clone is one base away. The V call is TRBV12-3 or TRBV12-4, the J call TRBJ1-1; 9 bases agree with TRBD1. This CDR3 spans 14 amino acids. CDR3 nucleotides: TGTGCCAGCATCGAACAGGGGGCGAACGCTGAAGCTTTCTTT. Protein sequence: CASIEQGANAEAFF.